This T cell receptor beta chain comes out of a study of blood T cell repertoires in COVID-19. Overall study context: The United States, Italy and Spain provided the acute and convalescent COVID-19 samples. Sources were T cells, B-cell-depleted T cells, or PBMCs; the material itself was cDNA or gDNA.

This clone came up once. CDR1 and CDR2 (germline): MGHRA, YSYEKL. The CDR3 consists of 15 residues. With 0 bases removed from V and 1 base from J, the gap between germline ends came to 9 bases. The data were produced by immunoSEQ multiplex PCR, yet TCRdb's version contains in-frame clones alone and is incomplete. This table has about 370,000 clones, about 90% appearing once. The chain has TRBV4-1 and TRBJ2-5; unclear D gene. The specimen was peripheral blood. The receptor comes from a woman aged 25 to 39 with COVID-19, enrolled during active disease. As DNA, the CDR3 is TGCGCCAGCAGCCAAGATGTGGCGGTCCAAGAGACCCAGTACTTC. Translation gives CASSQDVAVQETQYF.